This TCR beta chain was sequenced for a study of tumor and adjacent non-tumor tissue in lung cancer. CDR1 and CDR2 from the germline V gene are MNHEY and SVGAGI. The CDR3 consists of 15 residues. TCRbeta libraries were built with three rounds of nested PCR, modified from ARM-PCR. TCRdb redid the calling of the multiplex PCR reads with MiXCR, one entry per CDR3 protein. Of about 140,000 distinct CDR3 sequences listed, 66% are singletons. RNA was extracted from bulk tissue without any cell sorting. Chemotherapy-naive patients with new lung cancer underwent thoracic surgery in China, August–November 2014. Concerning this clonotype itself: What it binds is not known. Germline is not matched at one junction end, which may reflect a read error.

Study-wide points: TCR diversity was significantly greater in tumor than normal lung tissue. Tumor repertoires had a smaller top 100 clone share than normal lung.

Sequencing was performed on lung tumor tissue. This receptor was identified in a man aged 60 to 75 with small cell lung cancer. V and J are TRBV6-5 and TRBJ1-2, with TRBD1 as a possible D gene (6 bases). The CDR3 DNA follows: TGTGCCAGCAGTGTGCAAACCGGGACAATCTATGACTACACCTTC. Translated: CASSVQTGTIYDYTF.